Sequencing of this T cell receptor (beta chain) was carried out in a study of shared clonotypes between healthy human individuals. Replicate PCRs for sorted subsets used 200 to 250 ng DNA; this equaled 25,000 to 30,000 T cell genomes. Libraries were prepared by immunoSEQ multiplex PCR; TCRdb keeps only in-frame clonotypes and omits some of them. The table lists around 2,000,000 clones, around 96% of them singletons. CD45RO-negative, CCR7-positively selected cells formed the naive CD8 fraction, excluding terminally differentiated effector memory CD45RA+ cells. Concerning this clone itself: Its cognate antigen is unknown.

Broader study findings: Naive subsets generally exceeded memory subsets in estimated richness. Non-shared clonotypes had lower generation probabilities than those shared by all four donors. A handful of donors shared about 5% of their naive CD4 clonotypes.

This CDR3 has 15 residues. V was clipped by 1 base and J by 9 bases, with 17 bases between them. Germline V gene sequence: CDR1 MNHNS, CDR2 SASEGT. This receptor was taken from a man between 18 and 35 years old in good health. The genes are TRBV6-1 and TRBJ2-3, with D unresolved. Specimen: naive CD8+ T cells sorted from blood. The CDR3 is CASSEGTSPRYTQYF. In DNA form, the CDR3 reads TGTGCCAGCAGTGAAGGGACCTCACCCCGGTACACGCAGTATTTT.